This TCR beta chain was identified in a study of cytomegalovirus exposure and HLA in healthy donors. The CDR3 has 22 amino acids. Profiling relied on immunoSEQ multiplex PCR, and the TCRdb table lists in-frame clones only, not all of them. The sample holds under 400,000 clones, roughly 88% seen once. The chain employs TRBV12-2 and TRBJ2-5; TRBD1, the table's D call, lacks a check against the DNA. TRBV12-2 is recorded as a pseudogene. The sample comprised PBMCs. The TCR was taken from a woman younger than 35 in good health and CMV-seronegative. CDR3 sequence (DNA): TGTGCAAGTCGCTTAGTATTGTGCGGGCAGGGGTCCTTTACGAAGTACCAAGAGACCCAGTACTTC. It specifies CASRLVLCGQGSFTKYQETQYF.